This section outlines one T cell receptor beta chain sequence together with its context. Its antigen is unidentified. Repertoires were generated with immunoSEQ multiplex PCR, while TCRdb's copy carries only in-frame clones and drops some. The data show about 1,000 clones, about 26% seen once. The data were obtained in a study of T cells in localized non-small cell lung cancer. Overall study findings and caveats: Density of T cells in blood, when higher, went with longer overall survival. Appearances in adjacent lung were noted for a median about 50 of the top 100 tumor clones. Sequencing involved a lone tumor region, leaving heterogeneity possible.

The CDR3 extends over 14 amino acids. The V and J ends lost 1 base and 3 bases respectively, with 10 bases between them. CDR1 and CDR2 from the germline V gene are SGHRS and YFSETQ. This chain joins TRBV5-1 and TRBJ1-1, with D possibly being TRBD1 (5 bases). The source material was lung tumor tissue, sampled before any cancer treatment. This sequence was found in a male donor older than 55 with stage I squamous cell lung carcinoma. CDR3: CASSLRGDDTEAFF. The CDR3 DNA is TGCGCCAGCAGCTTGAGGGGTGACGACACTGAAGCTTTCTTT.